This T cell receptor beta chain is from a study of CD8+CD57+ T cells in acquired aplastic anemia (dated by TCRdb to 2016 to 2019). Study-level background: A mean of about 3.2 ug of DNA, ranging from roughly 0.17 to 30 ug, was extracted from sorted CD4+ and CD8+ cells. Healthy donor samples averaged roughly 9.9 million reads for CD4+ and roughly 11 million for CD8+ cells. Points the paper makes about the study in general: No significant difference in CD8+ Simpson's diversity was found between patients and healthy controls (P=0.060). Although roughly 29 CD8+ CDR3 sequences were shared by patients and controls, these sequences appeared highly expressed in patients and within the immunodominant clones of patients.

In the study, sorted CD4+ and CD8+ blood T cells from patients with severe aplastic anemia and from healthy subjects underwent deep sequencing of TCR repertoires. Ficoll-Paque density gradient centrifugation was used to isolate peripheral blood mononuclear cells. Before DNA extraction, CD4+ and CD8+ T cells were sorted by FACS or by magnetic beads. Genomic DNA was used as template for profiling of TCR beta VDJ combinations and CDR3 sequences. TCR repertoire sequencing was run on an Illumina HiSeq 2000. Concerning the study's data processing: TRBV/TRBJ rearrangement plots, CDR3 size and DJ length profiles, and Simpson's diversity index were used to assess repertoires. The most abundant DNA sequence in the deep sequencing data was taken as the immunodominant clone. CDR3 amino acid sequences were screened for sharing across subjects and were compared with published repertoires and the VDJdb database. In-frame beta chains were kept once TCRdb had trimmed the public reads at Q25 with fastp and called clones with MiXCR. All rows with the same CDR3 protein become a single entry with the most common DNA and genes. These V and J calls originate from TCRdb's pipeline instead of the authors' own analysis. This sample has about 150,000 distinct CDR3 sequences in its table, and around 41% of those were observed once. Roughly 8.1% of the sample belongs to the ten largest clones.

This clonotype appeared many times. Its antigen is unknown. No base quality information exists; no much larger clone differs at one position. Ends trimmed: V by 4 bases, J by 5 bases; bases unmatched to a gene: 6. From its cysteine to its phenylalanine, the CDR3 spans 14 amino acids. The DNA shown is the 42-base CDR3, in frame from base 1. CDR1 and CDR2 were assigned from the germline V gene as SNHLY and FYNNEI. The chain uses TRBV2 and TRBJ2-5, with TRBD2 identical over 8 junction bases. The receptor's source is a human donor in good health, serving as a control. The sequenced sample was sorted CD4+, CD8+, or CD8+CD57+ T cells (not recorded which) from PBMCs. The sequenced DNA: TGTGCCAGCAGTGCCTCTGCGGGGGGTGAGACCCAGTACTTC. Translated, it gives CASSASAGGETQYF.